This record looks at one T cell receptor beta chain sequence and its context. The sample is drawn from a study of T cells in Graves' hyperthyroidism and ophthalmopathy. Amplified TCR beta CDR3 regions came from RNA transcripts. The HTBI primer set was used in a first-round RT-PCR of the TCR CDR3. TCRdb independently ran MiXCR on the multiplex PCR reads; one entry per CDR3 protein. The sample yields hundreds of thousands of distinct CDR3 sequences, about 15% seen once. CDR1 KGHSH and CDR2 LQKENI come from the germline V gene. Trimming removed 7 bases at V and 4 bases at J, with 13 bases between. This CDR3 spans 13 amino acids.

The source is a woman younger than 45 with Graves' hyperthyroidism that later progressed to Graves' ophthalmopathy. The sample consisted of blood. The chain is built from TRBV18 and TRBJ1-2; D is undetermined. In DNA form, the CDR3 reads TGTGCCAGCTTAGATCCGACTACCTATGGCTACACCTTC. The encoded protein is CASLDPTTYGYTF.